The rows below give T cell receptor beta chains drawn from one sample of a study of metastatic and nonmetastatic thyroid tumors. TCRdb reanalyzed the PCR reads via MiXCR. The sample consists of roughly 30,000 clones, roughly 18% of them appearing once. Material: blood. The receptors originated from a female donor with papillary thyroid cancer or a benign thyroid nodule (not recorded which). Some clones in this sample may be carry-over from other donors' samples. CDR3s include the opening cysteine and the closing phenylalanine or tryptophan. Some rows mark clone size as missing; the rest say once, few, many or name a class of expanded clone.

v_gene	abundance	j_gene	CDR3aa
TRBV20-1	-	TRBJ2-3	CSARDLAGAGRGTDTQYF
TRBV11-2	-	TRBJ2-1	CASSIPGLDGIEQFF
TRBV19	many	TRBJ1-1	CASRIPGMNTEAFF
TRBV7-9	many	TRBJ1-1	CASSPGFEAFF
TRBV27	many	TRBJ1-2	CASRMGRESYGYTF
TRBV18	many	TRBJ2-3	CASSPTDTQYF
TRBV20-1	many	TRBJ2-7	CSALGYGFEQYF
TRBV20-1	many	TRBJ1-4	CSARDSSGNNEKLFF
TRBV6-1	many	TRBJ2-3	CASNSWKTPRTDTQYF
TRBV2	few	TRBJ1-1	CASSEGDRVAEAFF
TRBV20-1	many	TRBJ1-5	CSARQGTGGFQPQHF
TRBV18	many	TRBJ2-5	CASSQGGREETQYF
TRBV24-1	many	TRBJ1-2	CATSEETGGSYGYTF